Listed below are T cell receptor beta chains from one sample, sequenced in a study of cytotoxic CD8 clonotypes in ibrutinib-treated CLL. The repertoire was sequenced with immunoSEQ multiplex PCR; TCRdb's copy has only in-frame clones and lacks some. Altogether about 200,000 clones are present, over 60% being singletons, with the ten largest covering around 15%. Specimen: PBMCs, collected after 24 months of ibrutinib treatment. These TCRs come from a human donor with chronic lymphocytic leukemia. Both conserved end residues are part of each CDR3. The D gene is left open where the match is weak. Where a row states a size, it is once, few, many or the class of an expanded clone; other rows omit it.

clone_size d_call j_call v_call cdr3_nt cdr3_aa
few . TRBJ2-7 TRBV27 TGTGCCAGCAGATATCGGGCCTCCTACGAGCAGTACTTC CASRYRASYEQYF
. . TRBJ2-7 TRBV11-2 TGTGCCAGCAGACTTAGAGGACTGTCCTACGAGCAGTACTTC CASRLRGLSYEQYF
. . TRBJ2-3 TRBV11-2 TGTGCCAGCAGCTCCTACGTATCCGGCACAGATACGCAGTATTTT CASSSYVSGTDTQYF
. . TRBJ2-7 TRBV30 TGTGCCTGGAGGGTAGGGACCTCCTACGAGCAGTACTTC CAWRVGTSYEQYF
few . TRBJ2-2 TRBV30 TGTGCCCTCAGGATAGCGAACACCGGGGAGCTGTTTTTT CALRIANTGELFF
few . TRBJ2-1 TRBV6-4 TGTGCCAGCAGTGACTGGTCTAGCGCTGATGAGCAGTTCTTC CASSDWSSADEQFF
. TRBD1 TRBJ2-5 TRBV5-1 TGCGCCAGCAGCTTGAATACAGGGGAGCAGACCCAGTACTTC CASSLNTGEQTQYF
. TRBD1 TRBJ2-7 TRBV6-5 TGTGCCAGCAGCCACGGGACAGGGGGGACCCTCGAGCAGTACTTC CASSHGTGGTLEQYF
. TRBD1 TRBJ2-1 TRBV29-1 TGCAGCGTGGGACAGGACTCCTACAATGAGCAGTTCTTC CSVGQDSYNEQFF
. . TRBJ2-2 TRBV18 TGTGCCAGCTCACTCCTCACCGGGGAGCTGTTTTTT CASSLLTGELFF
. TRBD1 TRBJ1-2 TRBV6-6 TGTGCCAGCAGTAATACGGACAGGAACTATGGCTACACCTTC CASSNTDRNYGYTF
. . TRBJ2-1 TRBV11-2 TGTGCCAGCAGCCTAAGAGGGGGGGGCAGAACCTACAATGAGCAGTTCTTC CASSLRGGGRTYNEQFF
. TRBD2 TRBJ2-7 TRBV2 TGTGCCAGCAGTCAACTAGCGGGCACCTACGAGCAGTACTTC CASSQLAGTYEQYF
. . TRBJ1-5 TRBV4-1 TGCGCCAGCAGCCAAGATCTGGGGAGTCCCAATCAGCCCCAGCATTTT CASSQDLGSPNQPQHF
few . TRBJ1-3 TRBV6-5 TGTGCCAGCAGCAGGACAGACGGAAACACCATATATTTT CASSRTDGNTIYF
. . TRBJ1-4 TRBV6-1 TGTGCCAGCAACCTGGACTTGTGGGAAAAACTGTTTTTT CASNLDLWEKLFF
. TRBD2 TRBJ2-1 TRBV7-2 TGTGCCAGCAGCTTAGCCCCACGAACTAGCGGGGGGTTCTTC CASSLAPRTSGGFF
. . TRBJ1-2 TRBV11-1 TGTGCCAGCAGCTTGATATCGCATTATGGCTACACCTTC CASSLISHYGYTF
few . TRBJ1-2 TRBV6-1 TGTGCCAGCAGTGAATTGGGGAGAAACTATGGCTACACCTTC CASSELGRNYGYTF
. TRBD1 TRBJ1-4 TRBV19 TGTGCCAGTAGTTGGCAGGGGGGTGAAAAACTGTTTTTT CASSWQGGEKLFF
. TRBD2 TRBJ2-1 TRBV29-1 TGCAGCGTTCTCACTGGACTAGCCCTAAATGAGCAGTTCTTC CSVLTGLALNEQFF
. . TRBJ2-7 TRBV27 TGTGCCAGCAGTTTGAGTAGGTCCTCCTACGAGCAGTACTTC CASSLSRSSYEQYF
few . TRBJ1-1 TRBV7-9 TGTGCCAGCAGCTCTACAGGGCCCGCTGAAGCTTTCTTT CASSSTGPAEAFF
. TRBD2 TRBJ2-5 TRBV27 TGTGCCAGCAGCCGACTAGCGGGAGGTCGTGAGACCCAGTACTTC CASSRLAGGRETQYF
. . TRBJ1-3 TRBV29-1 TGCAGCGTTTCAAAGGTGTCTGGAAACACCATATATTTT CSVSKVSGNTIYF
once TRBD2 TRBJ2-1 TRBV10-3 TGTGCCATCAGAGCGGGGACGTACAATGAGCAGTTCTTC CAIRAGTYNEQFF
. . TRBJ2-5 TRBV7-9 TGTGCCAGCAGCTTATTGGAGGGCCCCCAAGAGACCCAGTACTTC CASSLLEGPQETQYF
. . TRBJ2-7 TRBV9 TGTGCCAGCAGTGGGAGCTCCTACGAGCAGTACTTC CASSGSSYEQYF
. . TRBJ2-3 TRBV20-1 TGCAGTGCTAGACTAGCAGATACGCAGTATTTT CSARLADTQYF
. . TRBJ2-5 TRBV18 TGTGCCAGCTCACCAGGGTTACAAGAGACCCAGTACTTC CASSPGLQETQYF
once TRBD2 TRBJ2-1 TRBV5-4 TGTGCCAGCAGCTCTAGCGGGAGGGCTACCTACAATGAGCAGTTCTTC CASSSSGRATYNEQFF
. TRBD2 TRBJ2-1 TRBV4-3 TGCGCCAGCAGCCAAGACCCGGTTAGAGGACTAGCAGTTTACAATGAGCAGTTCTTC CASSQDPVRGLAVYNEQFF
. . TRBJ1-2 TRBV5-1 TGCGCCAGCAGCGCGACAGGAAACTATGGCTACACCTTC CASSATGNYGYTF
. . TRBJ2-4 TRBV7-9 TGTGCCAGCAACATACCGGGATTCAACATTCAGTACTTC CASNIPGFNIQYF
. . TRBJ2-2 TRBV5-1 TGCGCCAGCAGCTGGTCCGTGGGCGGAACCGGGGAGCTGTTTTTT CASSWSVGGTGELFF